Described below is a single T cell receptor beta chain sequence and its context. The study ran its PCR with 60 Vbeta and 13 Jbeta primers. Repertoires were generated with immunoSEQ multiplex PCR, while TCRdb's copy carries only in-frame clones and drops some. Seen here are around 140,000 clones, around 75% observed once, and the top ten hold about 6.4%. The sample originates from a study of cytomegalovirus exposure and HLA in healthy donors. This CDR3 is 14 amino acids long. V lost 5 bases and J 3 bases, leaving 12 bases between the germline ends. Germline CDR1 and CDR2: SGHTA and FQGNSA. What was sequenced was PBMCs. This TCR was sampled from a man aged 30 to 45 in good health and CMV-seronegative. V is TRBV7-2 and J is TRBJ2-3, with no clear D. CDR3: CASSPEAGTDTQYF. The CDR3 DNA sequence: TGTGCCAGCAGCCCAGAGGCCGGGACAGATACGCAGTATTTT.